The 25 T cell receptor beta chains presented below share a single source sample, sequenced in a study of cytomegalovirus exposure and HLA in healthy donors. PCR involved 60 Vbeta and 13 Jbeta primers. TCRdb's table, derived via immunoSEQ multiplex PCR, lists solely in-frame clones and lacks some. Of approximately 120,000 clones listed, around 70% were seen once; the top ten hold 3% to 5%. The source material was PBMCs. The receptors come from a man aged 35 to 55 in good health and CMV-seropositive.

The rearrangement links TRBV6-1 to TRBJ1-1; TRBD1 agrees at 7 bases. The CDR3 sequence is 14 residues long. The germline V gene encodes CDR1 MNHNS and CDR2 SASEGT. Trimming removed 2 bases from V and 4 bases from J; junction bases left unmatched: 4. This CDR3 is CASSEMTGSTEAFF. CDR3 bases: TGTGCCAGCAGTGAAATGACAGGGAGCACTGAAGCTTTCTTT.

This chain uses TRBV19 with TRBJ2-5, with TRBD2 matching 8 bases. With V trimmed by 6 bases and J by 5 bases, 8 bases remained unmatched. This CDR3 contains 14 residues. Germline V gives CDR1 LNHDA, CDR2 SQIVND (reference sequence). The CDR3 DNA reads as TGTGCCAGTAGACGGGGGGGCCGGCGGGAGACCCAGTACTTC. Translation gives CASRRGGRRETQYF.

The chain couples TRBV5-6 to TRBJ1-5, with TRBD1 matching 10 bases. CDR3 length equals 14 residues. Germline V CDR1 and CDR2: SGHDT, YYEEEE. The V gene end was trimmed by 4 bases and the J gene end by 4 bases; junction bases not matched to a gene: 2. The CDR3 sequence is CASSRGQGNQPQHF. The CDR3 nucleotides are TGTGCCAGCAGCCGGGGACAGGGGAATCAGCCCCAGCATTTT.

The chain has TRBV6-5 and TRBJ2-3; maybe TRBD1 (5 bases). The CDR3 sequence is 14 residues long. Germline V lookup: CDR1 MNHEY, CDR2 SVGAGI. The germline V and J ends were trimmed by 9 bases and 2 bases, with 15 bases remaining between them. This chain's CDR3 is CASRLGAYTDTQYF. The CDR3, as DNA: TGTGCCAGTCGCCTAGGGGCTTACACAGATACGCAGTATTTT.

Here the CDR3 reads CASSLSIGDTSENEQYF. CDR3 nucleotide sequence: TGTGCCAGCAGTTTAAGTATAGGGGACACAAGTGAGAACGAGCAGTACTTC. The chain is built from TRBV28 and TRBJ2-7; D perhaps matches TRBD1 (6 bases). The CDR3 is made up of 17 amino acids. Germline lookup yields CDR1 MDHEN and CDR2 SYDVKM. V lost 2 bases and J lost 5, with 22 bases in between.

The chain has TRBV7-9 and TRBJ2-3; 13 nucleotides match TRBD2. From germline, CDR1 is SEHNR and CDR2 FQNEAQ (reference sequence). The V segment lost 4 bases and the J segment 3 bases; nucleotides outside the gene matches: 4. This CDR3 contains 16 residues. The CDR3 DNA is TGTGCCAGCAGCTCACGGACTAGCGGGAGTACAGATACGCAGTATTTT. As protein: CASSSRTSGSTDTQYF.

A note on this clone: Without the conserved terminal phenylalanine or tryptophan, this CDR3 likely stems from a read error. The limits of the CDR3 on the DNA are not certain, so only TCRdb's listed CDR3 is given. The CDR3 protein is CATSRDRGDSYI. This chain joins TRBV15 and TRBJ2-3; the table's D call, TRBD2, has no DNA check behind it. Germline lookup yields CDR1 LNHNV and CDR2 YYDKDF (reference sequence). The CDR3 length equals 12 residues, ends included.

This clone was observed a handful of times. This chain uses TRBV27 with TRBJ1-4; perhaps TRBD1 as D (6 bases). The CDR3 extends over 12 amino acids. CDR1 is MNHEY and CDR2 is SMNVEV in the germline V gene (reference sequence). V was cut by 6 bases and J by 6 bases, with 8 bases left in between. The CDR3 is CASRTGYEKLFF. The CDR3 region has the DNA TGTGCCAGCAGAACAGGGTATGAAAAACTGTTTTTT.

The chain is built from TRBV6-1 and TRBJ1-2, with 10 nucleotides matching TRBD1. The germline CDR1 and CDR2 sequences are MNHNS and SASEGT. CDR3 length: 15 amino acids. Germline trimming cut 5 bases from V and 4 bases from J; bases unmatched to any gene: 7. In DNA form, the CDR3 reads TGTGCCAGCAGTCCAGACAGGGGGCGCCTCTATGGCTACACCTTC. Amino acid sequence: CASSPDRGRLYGYTF.

The rearrangement uses TRBV19 and TRBJ2-7; possible D gene TRBD1, 7 bases. Germline V lookup: CDR1 LNHDA, CDR2 SQIVND (reference sequence). The length of the CDR3 is 16 residues. V was shortened by 3 bases and J by 2 bases, with 17 bases between the two germline ends. The CDR3 DNA reads as TGTGCCAGTAGTATGGGGGGCCGGGACAGTACCTACGAGCAGTACTTC. Amino acids: CASSMGGRDSTYEQYF.

This clone appeared a single time. CDR3 DNA sequence: TGTGCCAGCAGCCAAGGGACAGGGGCTAAAAACTATGGCTACACCTTC. Amino acids: CASSQGTGAKNYGYTF. The V gene is TRBV14, the J gene TRBJ1-2; TRBD1 matches 9 bases. From germline, CDR1 is SGHDN and CDR2 FVKESK. J lost 2 bases, V lost 1 base, and 5 bases had no gene match. The CDR3 runs 16 residues.

This clone was observed once. This sequence joins TRBV6-5 and TRBJ2-4; D may be TRBD1 (6 bases). V was pared by 5 bases and J by 7 bases, with 18 bases between. The CDR3 runs 15 residues. Looked up from germline, CDR1 is MNHEY and CDR2 is SVGAGI. CDR3 loop: CASSPPGRGGNIQYF. The CDR3 coding sequence is TGTGCCAGCAGTCCTCCGGGCAGGGGTGGTAACATTCAGTACTTC.

The chain combines TRBV7-2 with TRBJ2-3, with TRBD1 as a possible D gene (6 bases). With 5 bases removed from V and 0 bases from J, the gap between germline ends came to 9 bases. CDR3 length equals 14 residues. Germline V gives CDR1 SGHTA, CDR2 FQGNSA. The CDR3 reads CASSQGHSTDTQYF. CDR3 nucleotide sequence: TGTGCCAGCAGCCAGGGGCATAGCACAGATACGCAGTATTTT.

This clone was counted between two and nine times. CDR3 loop: CASFDGGYNEQFF. In DNA form, the CDR3 reads TGTGCTAGCTTTGATGGGGGGTACAATGAGCAGTTCTTC. The chain recombines TRBV12-5 with TRBJ2-1, with a tentative D call TRBD2 (6 bases). V lost 9 bases to trimming and J lost 4 bases, with 13 bases between them. Germline V gene lookup returns CDR1 LGHNT and CDR2 FRNRAP. This CDR3 spans 13 amino acids.

The chain joins TRBV6-6 to TRBJ2-5; D gene ambiguous. Trimming removed 3 bases at V and 2 bases at J, with 7 bases between. Germline V gene sequence: CDR1 MNHNY, CDR2 SVGAGI (reference sequence). The CDR3 extends over 13 amino acids. The CDR3 DNA is TGTGCCAGCAGTTATGGCTCGCAAGAGACCCAGTACTTC. This encodes CASSYGSQETQYF.

The chain combines TRBV14 with TRBJ2-1, with no clear D. Between the trimmed V and J ends, which lost 2 bases and 7 bases, there was a span of 9 bases. The CDR3 consists of 13 residues. Germline lookup yields CDR1 SGHDN and CDR2 FVKESK. The CDR3 sequence: CASSQLSGNEQFF. CDR3 in DNA: TGTGCCAGCAGCCAATTGTCCGGTAATGAGCAGTTCTTC.

The chain joins TRBV10-3 to TRBJ1-5; 8 bases match TRBD1. The CDR3 loop spans 16 amino acids. Germline loops: CDR1 ENHRY, CDR2 SYGVKD. V lost 10 bases and J lost 3; bases outside the gene matches: 14. CDR3 nucleotides: TGTGCCACTACCGGAGGACAGGGAGGGGTCAATCAGCCCCAGCATTTT. Amino acid sequence: CATTGGQGGVNQPQHF.

This clone was detected a few times. The V and J genes are TRBV9 and TRBJ2-2, with a weak D call TRBD2 (6 bases). The CDR3 is 16 amino acids. Germline V gives CDR1 SGDLS, CDR2 YYNGEE. The V end lost 2 bases, the J end lost 6 bases, and 17 bases lay between the germline ends. The DNA for the CDR3 is TGTGCCAGCAGCGTTGCCGGGACTCCGACCTCCGGGGAGCTGTTTTTT. Encoded protein: CASSVAGTPTSGELFF.

This clone was picked up a small number of times. V gene TRBV6-1 combines with J gene TRBJ2-5; tentatively, D is TRBD2 (5 bases). CDR3 length: 13 amino acids. Germline V CDR1 and CDR2: MNHNS, SASEGT. With 6 bases removed from V and 5 bases from J, the gap between germline ends came to 13 bases. The CDR3, as DNA: TGTGCCAGCAGCGTGGACTGGCGGGAGACCCAGTACTTC. It specifies CASSVDWRETQYF.

The rearrangement joins TRBV6-5 to TRBJ2-1, with 7 bases fitting TRBD2. Losses at the gene ends were 8 bases for V and 7 bases for J; bases not matched to a gene: 11. This CDR3 has 14 amino acids. Germline V gives CDR1 MNHEY, CDR2 SVGAGI. This chain's CDR3 is CASRRDSGPNEQFF. The CDR3 nucleotides read TGTGCCAGCCGACGAGATAGCGGGCCTAATGAGCAGTTCTTC.

V usage is TRBV5-5 and J usage is TRBJ2-7; maybe TRBD2 (5 bases). Germline CDR1 SGHKS, CDR2 YYEKEE (reference sequence). The V end was cut by 0 bases, the J end by 5 bases, with 9 bases between. The CDR3 covers 13 residues. The CDR3 loop reads CASSLGSGNEQYF. In DNA form, the CDR3 reads TGTGCCAGCAGCTTGGGGTCCGGGAACGAGCAGTACTTC.

The V gene is TRBV14, the J gene TRBJ2-7; maybe TRBD2 (6 bases). The CDR3 has 15 amino acids. Germline-derived CDR1 and CDR2 are SGHDN and FVKESK. V was cut by 2 bases and J by 6 bases, with 17 bases left in between. Here the CDR3 reads CASSQTFAGNSEQYF. CDR3 bases: TGTGCCAGCAGCCAAACCTTCGCGGGAAACAGCGAGCAGTACTTC.

The genes are TRBV25-1 and TRBJ2-7, with 10 bases identical to TRBD1. After removal of 3 bases from V and 4 bases from J, the junction contained 6 bases not matched to a gene. The germline V gene encodes CDR1 MGHDK and CDR2 SYGVNS. The CDR3 contains 15 residues. CDR3 sequence: CASSDLGQGKYEQYF. The CDR3, as DNA: TGTGCCAGCAGTGATTTGGGACAGGGGAAATACGAGCAGTACTTC.

This clone has only a few counts. The chain employs TRBV25-1 and TRBJ2-1, with 10 bases lining up with TRBD1. Germline V gives CDR1 MGHDK, CDR2 SYGVNS. V lost 6 bases to trimming and J lost 8 bases; unmatched junction nucleotides: 10. The CDR3 is 15 amino acids. Here the CDR3 reads CASSDDRGRLYEQFF. CDR3 sequence (DNA): TGTGCCAGCAGCGACGACAGGGGGCGCTTGTATGAGCAGTTCTTC.

This chain connects TRBV27 to TRBJ2-1; D is possibly TRBD2 (5 bases). CDR1 MNHEY and CDR2 SMNVEV come from the germline V gene (reference sequence). The CDR3 covers 17 residues. Deletions cut 6 bases from V and 0 bases from J, with 18 bases between. CDR3 sequence reads: CASSPVLTGYSYNEQFF. DNA for the CDR3: TGTGCCAGCAGCCCCGTTCTAACGGGATACTCCTACAATGAGCAGTTCTTC.